This TCR beta chain was obtained from a study of T cells after posttransplantation cyclophosphamide. Regarding the study as a whole: TRB overlap between skin or GI tissue T cells and blood was limited. Recipient CMV seropositivity and CMV reactivation strongly tracked TRB clonality.

Concerning this clone: Its antigen is unknown.

Clones were read by immunoSEQ multiplex PCR, and TCRdb kept only the in-frame ones, dropping some. Of 20,000 to 25,000 clones in the sample, about 90% are singletons; the top ten hold 8.2%. Sampled 1 year posttransplant, controls received myeloablative marrow transplants, methotrexate and a calcineurin inhibitor. Trimming cost V 5 bases and J 8 bases; bases outside gene matches: 8. CDR3 length: 13 residues. CDR1 SQVTM and CDR2 ANQGSEA come from the germline V gene. The sequence was collected from a female patient aged 45 to 65 who received an allogeneic stem cell transplant from an unrelated donor, was CMV-positive, and had chronic GVHD only. The graft donor may be the source of some T cells. The sample was PBMCs, taken after an allogeneic stem cell transplant with a calcineurin inhibitor and methotrexate. The chain employs TRBV29-1 and TRBJ2-2; 7 bases match TRBD1. The CDR3 reads CSVTVGGGGELFF. CDR3 DNA sequence: TGCAGCGTTACTGTAGGGGGCGGAGGGGAGCTGTTTTTT.